This T cell receptor beta chain appears in the sequencing data of a study of cytomegalovirus exposure and HLA in healthy donors. PCR employed 60 Vbeta and 13 Jbeta primers. Sequencing was performed with immunoSEQ multiplex PCR; in TCRdb, only in-frame clones are kept and a portion is missing. This repertoire shows about 110,000 clones, around 80% found once; its top ten account for approximately 0.22%. This clone turned up a few times. V dropped 5 bases and J dropped 1 base, with 11 bases sitting between them. The CDR3 covers 14 residues. Germline V gene data show CDR1 as MNHEY and CDR2 as SVGAGI. The chain has TRBV6-5 and TRBJ2-5, with a possible D match to TRBD2 (5 bases). This sequence originates from a man between 45 and 60 years old in good health and CMV-seronegative. Input material: PBMCs. For the CDR3, the DNA is TGTGCCAGCAGTCCCCCGGGAACCCAAGAGACCCAGTACTTC. Translating it yields CASSPPGTQETQYF.